The clone carrying this T cell receptor beta chain appeared a few times. The CDR3 extends over 13 amino acids. V dropped 4 bases and J dropped 2 bases, with 8 bases sitting between them. The germline gives CDR1 LGHNA, CDR2 YNFKEQ. This record belongs to a study of beta chain features in type 1 diabetes. The entirety of the isolated RNA underwent reverse transcription, so expressed TCRB transcripts were sequenced. The method was immunoSEQ multiplex PCR; TCRdb's version includes in-frame clones alone and lacks a portion of them. Here the sample spans hundreds of thousands of clones, 30% being singletons.

The clonotype comes from a young man in good health. The chain carries TRBV4-2 and TRBJ1-2; D may be TRBD1 (5 bases). The sequenced sample consisted of naive CD4+ T cells from blood. CDR3 sequence: CASSPRDNYGYTF. The CDR3 bases are TGTGCCAGCAGCCCCCGGGACAACTATGGCTACACCTTC.